This T cell receptor beta chain was identified during a study of T-cell memory formation after mild COVID-19. The CDR3 contains 15 residues. Germline values: CDR1 ENHRY, CDR2 SYGVKD. The V end was cut by 0 bases, the J end by 3 bases, with 8 bases between. MiXCR, run by TCRdb on the 5' RACE reads, gives a single entry per CDR3 protein. The repertoire holds under 300,000 distinct CDR3 sequences, with over 7% as singletons. This clonotype was counted a few times. The V gene is TRBV10-3, the J gene TRBJ1-4; D remains unclear. The sample consisted of PBMCs or a T cell subset sorted from them (not recorded which). The source is a man between 18 and 35 years old who had mild COVID-19 (a few samples of this study predate the infection). Cell type and time point are not known. In DNA form, the CDR3 reads TGTGCCATCAGTGAGTCACGGAACTCTAATGAAAAACTGTTTTTT. Encoded protein: CAISESRNSNEKLFF.